The 28 T cell receptor beta chains below were found in one sample sequenced in a study of shared clonotypes between healthy human individuals (dated by TCRdb to the early 2020s). The receptor library was made with the immunoSEQ multiplex PCR assay. Held by TCRdb, this immuneACCESS table contains in-frame sequences only and omits some clones. Under half of the omission traces to an unresolved V gene where checked; the cause of the rest is unknown. This sample comprises roughly 1,500,000 clones, just under 99% of them detected only once. Roughly 0.35% of the sample rests with the top ten. The sequenced sample was naive CD4+ T cells sorted from blood. The sample's cell subset or site, from its label and the paper: CD45RA+ positively selected. The receptors derive from a man aged 30-40 years in good health.

This clone has only one observation. The chain employs TRBV2 and TRBJ2-7; D gene ambiguous. This CDR3 comprises 14 residues. V was cut by 3 bases and J by 0 bases, with 9 bases left in between. Germline CDR1 SNHLY, CDR2 FYNNEI. CDR3 sequence reads: CASSENRNSYEQYF. CDR3 DNA sequence: TGTGCCAGCAGTGAGAACAGAAACTCCTACGAGCAGTACTTC.

The chain combines TRBV10-3 with TRBJ1-4; 7 nucleotides line up with TRBD1. This CDR3 has 15 amino acids. Trimming took 3 bases from V and 3 from J; bases not matched to a gene: 4. The germline V gene has CDR1 ENHRY and CDR2 SYGVKD. The CDR3 DNA is TGTGCCATCAGTGACCCCACAGGGGCTAATGAAAAACTGTTTTTT. Its protein product is CAISDPTGANEKLFF.

This chain connects TRBV28 to TRBJ2-7, with D tentatively TRBD1 (6 bases). This CDR3 is built from 18 residues. Between the trimmed V and J ends, which lost 4 bases and 3 bases, there was a span of 25 bases. Germline V lookup: CDR1 MDHEN, CDR2 SYDVKM. This CDR3 is CASSYPPHTGRTGYEQYF. DNA of the CDR3: TGTGCCAGCAGTTACCCCCCACACACAGGGCGAACGGGCTACGAGCAGTACTTC.

The chain recombines TRBV6-4 with TRBJ2-1; 14 nucleotides line up with TRBD2. V trimming: 5 bases; J trimming: 9 bases; junction bases outside the gene matches: 9. The CDR3 totals 16 residues. From germline, CDR1 is MRHNA and CDR2 SNTAGT. The CDR3 region is CASSRMGLAGDSEQFF. The CDR3 DNA reads TGTGCCAGCAGTCGAATGGGACTAGCGGGAGATAGTGAGCAGTTCTTC.

V is TRBV7-9 and J is TRBJ2-7; no reliable D call. The germline V gene encodes CDR1 SEHNR and CDR2 FQNEAQ (reference sequence). The CDR3 runs 12 residues. The V end was cut by 0 bases, the J end by 9 bases, with 9 bases between. The CDR3 DNA is TGTGCCAGCAGCTTAGCTGGTCTTACGCAGTACTTC. The encoded protein is CASSLAGLTQYF.

As for this clone: This same CDR3 is encoded by further DNA sequences in the sample. The rearrangement uses TRBV20-1 and TRBJ2-3, with D uncertain. There are 11 residues in the CDR3. From germline, CDR1 is DFQATT and CDR2 SNEGSKA (reference sequence). Deletions cut 6 bases from V and 1 base from J, with 5 bases between. The CDR3 protein is CSAIRTDTQYF. The CDR3 region has the DNA TGCAGTGCCATTCGCACAGATACGCAGTATTTT.

Written as DNA, the CDR3 is TGTGCCAGCAGCTTGCCATTCGGGCGGGAGGGGGCCAAAAACATTCAGTACTTC. Its protein is CASSLPFGREGAKNIQYF. The chain is built from TRBV7-2 and TRBJ2-4, with 9 bases matching TRBD2. CDR1 is SGHTA and CDR2 is FQGNSA in the germline V gene. The CDR3 sequence is 18 residues long. V shed 3 bases and J 1 base; nucleotides not matched to a gene: 10.

The chain couples TRBV25-1 to TRBJ2-7, with 7 bases fitting TRBD1. The CDR3 sequence is 13 residues long. Unmatched junction bases numbered 5, after V lost 7 bases and J lost 2 bases. Per germline, CDR1 MGHDK and CDR2 SYGVNS. The chain's CDR3 is CASISQGTYEQYF. CDR3 nucleotide sequence: TGTGCCAGCATTTCACAGGGGACCTACGAGCAGTACTTC.

This chain links TRBV7-8 with TRBJ2-7; weak D call: TRBD2 (5 bases). Germline lookup yields CDR1 SGHVS and CDR2 FQNEAQ. V lost 1 base, J lost 4 bases, and 14 bases lay in between. This CDR3 comprises 15 residues. In nucleotides, the CDR3 is TGTGCCAGCAGCTTAGATCTGATTCGGGGATACGAGCAGTACTTC. This gives the protein CASSLDLIRGYEQYF.

This chain connects TRBV7-5 to TRBJ2-7; no check of the table's D call, TRBD2, against the DNA was made. TRBV7-5 is an annotated pseudogene. CDR3 size: 18 residues. Written as DNA, the CDR3 is TGTGCCAGAAGCTACCCCGGGACTAGCCAAAGGAGCTCCTACGAGCAGTACTTC. This encodes CARSYPGTSQRSSYEQYF.

The rearrangement joins TRBV2 to TRBJ2-7, with D uncertain. V dropped 5 bases and J dropped 0 bases, with 8 bases sitting between them. Germline loops: CDR1 SNHLY, CDR2 FYNNEI. The CDR3 runs to 13 residues. The CDR3 loop reads CASSLDLSYEQYF. The CDR3 DNA reads as TGTGCCAGCAGTTTGGATCTCTCCTACGAGCAGTACTTC.

The rearrangement joins TRBV11-2 to TRBJ1-4; 8 bases map to TRBD1. With 1 base clipped from V and 8 bases from J, the junction kept 6 bases outside the gene matches. This CDR3 spans 15 amino acids. Looked up from germline, CDR1 is SGHAT and CDR2 is FQNNGV. The CDR3 nucleotides read TGTGCCAGCAGCTTAGTAGGACAGGGTAACGAAAAACTGTTTTTT. Translating it yields CASSLVGQGNEKLFF. The full variable domain, in which reference TRBV11-2 and TRBJ1-4 provide the parts outside the CDR3, is EAGVAQSPRYKIIEKRQSVAFWCNPISGHATLYWYQQILGQGPKLLIQFQNNGVVDDSQLPKDRFSAERLKGVDSTLKIQPAKLEDSAVYLCASSLVGQGNEKLFFGSGTQLSVL.

V gene TRBV12-5 combines with J gene TRBJ2-1; 13 bases are a match to TRBD2. Trimming cost V 6 bases and J 10 bases; bases outside gene matches: 9. The CDR3 has 15 amino acids. Germline loops: CDR1 LGHNT, CDR2 FRNRAP. The DNA for the CDR3 is TGTGCTAGTGGCTCCGGACTAGCGGGAGCACGGGAGCAGTTCTTC. Translating gives CASGSGLAGAREQFF. The whole variable domain, filled in from reference TRBV12-5 and TRBJ2-1, reads DARVTQTPRHKVTEMGQEVTMRCQPILGHNTVFWYRQTMMQGLELLAYFRNRAPLDDSGMPKDRFSAEMPDATLATLKIQPSEPRDSAVYFCASGSGLAGAREQFFGPGTRLTVL.

The chain is built from TRBV5-1 and TRBJ2-7; TRBD2 aligns across 16 bases. The CDR3 spans 17 residues. The germline V gene encodes CDR1 SGHRS and CDR2 YFSETQ. Germline trimming cut 4 bases from V and 5 bases from J; bases unmatched to any gene: 9. DNA of the CDR3: TGCGCCAGCAGCCCGAAGGGACTAGCGGGAGGGCCCCACGAGCAGTACTTC. Amino acid sequence: CASSPKGLAGGPHEQYF.

A note on this clone: Distinct nucleotide sequences in the sample also encode this CDR3. The chain uses TRBV18 and TRBJ2-1, with 7 nucleotides matching TRBD1. After removal of 3 bases from V and 6 bases from J, the junction contained 5 bases not matched to a gene. CDR1 KGHSH and CDR2 LQKENI come from the germline V gene. This CDR3 spans 14 amino acids. The CDR3 DNA reads as TGTGCCAGCTCACCCCGGACAGGCGGCAATGAGCAGTTCTTC. As protein: CASSPRTGGNEQFF.

The rearrangement joins TRBV11-2 to TRBJ2-3; 12 nucleotides agree with TRBD2. CDR1 is SGHAT and CDR2 is FQNNGV in the germline V gene. This CDR3 has 16 amino acids. V gave up 4 bases and J gave up 5 bases; unmatched junction bases: 7. This CDR3 is CASSSRLAGVRDTQYF. The CDR3 bases are TGTGCCAGCAGCTCCCGACTAGCGGGAGTACGAGATACGCAGTATTTT.

On this clone: Other DNA sequences within the sample encode an identical CDR3. The CDR3 nucleotides are TGTGCCAGCAGTCTCGCATCCCCCTACGAGCAGTACTTC. It specifies CASSLASPYEQYF. The V and J genes are TRBV28 and TRBJ2-7; D unresolved. Trimming removed 5 bases from V and 2 bases from J, with 10 bases in between. Germline CDR1 and CDR2: MDHEN and SYDVKM. The CDR3 extends over 13 amino acids.

J is TRBJ2-7 and V is TRBV9; D is tentatively TRBD1 or TRBD2 (6 bases each). Deletions cut 3 bases from V and 0 bases from J, with 22 bases between. The germline gives CDR1 SGDLS, CDR2 YYNGEE. The CDR3 contains 18 residues. CDR3 protein: CASSERGAGSPYSYEQYF. The CDR3 nucleotides are TGTGCCAGCAGCGAGAGGGGGGCAGGTAGCCCCTACTCCTACGAGCAGTACTTC.

With regard to this clone: In the same sample, other DNA sequences code for this CDR3. The chain has TRBV11-2 and TRBJ2-7, with D possibly TRBD1 on 7 matching bases. This CDR3 has 14 residues. Germline V CDR1 and CDR2: SGHAT, FQNNGV. V lost 1 base, J lost 3 bases, and 10 bases lay in between. As DNA, the CDR3 is TGTGCCAGCAGCTTAGGACAGGGAGGCTACGAGCAGTACTTC. Its protein is CASSLGQGGYEQYF.

V and J are TRBV13 and TRBJ2-3; D may correspond to TRBD1 or TRBD2 (5 bases each). The CDR3 spans 15 residues. V dropped 3 bases and J dropped 4 bases, with 14 bases sitting between them. Germline V gives CDR1 PRHDT, CDR2 FYEKMQ (reference sequence). CDR3: CASSFRDPGADTQYF. The CDR3 DNA reads TGTGCCAGCAGCTTCCGGGACCCCGGCGCAGATACGCAGTATTTT.

The chain's CDR3 is CASNPTVGRYEQYF. The CDR3, as DNA: TGTGCCAGCAACCCGACGGTCGGGCGGTACGAGCAGTACTTC. The rearrangement joins TRBV6-1 to TRBJ2-7, with D uncertain. Per the germline V gene, CDR1 is MNHNS and CDR2 is SASEGT. Trimming removed 7 bases from V and 4 bases from J, with 17 bases in between. This CDR3 has 14 amino acids.

This chain uses TRBV5-1 with TRBJ1-2; TRBD1 might be the D (5 bases). Germline lookup yields CDR1 SGHRS and CDR2 YFSETQ. Trimming left V 0 bases short and J 5 bases short, with 17 bases between. CDR3 length: 16 residues. Written as DNA, the CDR3 is TGCGCCAGCAGCTTGGCCGGGGCAGTAACTGATTATGGCTACACCTTC. Residues: CASSLAGAVTDYGYTF.

This chain joins TRBV18 and TRBJ1-4; 7 bases are shared with TRBD1. Germline CDR1 is KGHSH and CDR2 is LQKENI. Trimming cost V 3 bases and J 3 bases; bases outside gene matches: 4. The CDR3 contains 15 residues. CDR3 amino acids: CASSPAGTANEKLFF. The CDR3, as DNA: TGTGCCAGCTCACCCGCCGGGACAGCTAATGAAAAACTGTTTTTT.

This chain uses TRBV7-9 with TRBJ2-7; 10 nucleotides match TRBD2. This CDR3 has 15 amino acids. CDR1 is SEHNR and CDR2 is FQNEAQ in the germline V gene (reference sequence). The trim removed 3 bases at V and 6 bases at J, leaving 8 bases unmatched. CDR3 nucleotides: TGTGCCAGCAGCTTTCGAGCGGGAGGGCCGATCGAGCAGTACTTC. Amino acid sequence: CASSFRAGGPIEQYF.

The chain couples TRBV5-1 to TRBJ2-6, with 9 positions matching TRBD1. The V gene end was trimmed by 7 bases and the J gene end by 1 base; junction bases not matched to a gene: 12. The CDR3 runs to 18 residues. CDR1 is SGHRS, CDR2 YFSETQ, per germline. CDR3 residues: CASYNPGQGSSGANVLTF. The CDR3 coding sequence is TGCGCCAGCTATAACCCGGGACAGGGATCTTCTGGGGCCAACGTCCTGACTTTC.

As for this clone: One end of the junction does not line up with germline, which may come from a read error. The chain is built from TRBV7-7 and TRBJ2-3; D remains unclear. This CDR3 region has 13 residues. CDR1 is SSHAT, CDR2 FNYEAQ, per germline (reference sequence). CDR3 DNA sequence: TGTGCTAGCAGCTTAAGAATGGCAGATACGCAGTATTTT. It encodes CASSLRMADTQYF.

The J gene is TRBJ2-1, the V gene TRBV14, with 9 bases identical to TRBD2. The V gene's germline CDR1 is SGHDN and CDR2 FVKESK. With 1 base clipped from V and 7 bases from J, the junction kept 17 bases outside the gene matches. The CDR3 length is 19 residues. CDR3 in amino acids: CASSQGRGRAFGAVNEQFF. CDR3 coding DNA: TGTGCCAGCAGCCAAGGTCGCGGGAGGGCCTTCGGGGCTGTGAATGAGCAGTTCTTC.

This rearrangement joins TRBV30 to TRBJ1-1, with 7 bases fitting TRBD1. The CDR3 extends over 13 amino acids. V dropped 3 bases and J dropped 7; count of bases not matched to a gene: 8. CDR1 is GTSNPN, CDR2 SVGIG, per germline (reference sequence). CDR3 bases: TGTGCCTGGAGGGGGGGACAGTCCCTTGAAGCTTTCTTT. It yields the protein CAWRGGQSLEAFF.